The 29 T cell receptor beta chains presented below share a single source sample, sequenced in a study of OX40 agonist ivuxolimab in advanced cancers. To prepare the library, the immunoSEQ multiplex PCR assay was applied. TCRdb retrieved this table from immuneACCESS and kept in-frame rearrangements only. Not all clones are present; in checked studies, unresolved V genes account for under half, and no reason is known for the remainder. The sample table shows about 58,000 clones, and 83% are seen once. The ten top clones hold approximately 2.8% of the sample. Sequences were derived from CD4+ or CD8+ T cells sorted from blood, sampled in a trial of the OX40 agonist ivuxolimab. Receptors were obtained from an adult with an advanced solid tumor such as melanoma, head and neck, liver or kidney cancer.

V gene TRBV25-1 combines with J gene TRBJ2-2; D remains unclear. Germline V lookup: CDR1 MGHDK, CDR2 SYGVNS. V was cut by 6 bases and J by 2 bases, with 4 bases left in between. The CDR3 runs 12 residues. The CDR3 is CASSKNTGELFF. In DNA form, the CDR3 reads TGTGCCAGCAGCAAAAACACCGGGGAGCTGTTTTTT. Drawing the rest from reference TRBV25-1 and TRBJ2-2, the complete variable domain is EADIYQTPRYLVIGTGKKITLECSQTMGHDKMYWYQQDPGMELHLIHYSYGVNSTEKGDLSSESTVSRIRTEHFPLTLESARPSHTSQYLCASSKNTGELFFGEGSRLTVL.

This chain uses TRBV25-1 with TRBJ1-1; possibly TRBD1 for D (6 bases). The CDR3 has 11 amino acids. Trimming took off 6 bases at V and 10 bases at J, with 12 bases between the two ends. Germline CDR1 is MGHDK and CDR2 is SYGVNS. The CDR3 DNA sequence: TGTGCCAGCAGGAGGGGGGACGGAGCTTTCTTT. Its protein product is CASRRGDGAFF.

This clone turned up a few times. V and J are TRBV7-2 and TRBJ2-3, with TRBD2 identical over 8 bases. Germline V lookup: CDR1 SGHTA, CDR2 FQGNSA. The V segment lost 5 bases and the J segment 8 bases; nucleotides outside the gene matches: 18. The CDR3 contains 17 residues. CDR3 residues: CASSPRGGLSEKLTQYF. Written as DNA, the CDR3 is TGTGCCAGCAGCCCCCGGGGGGGACTCTCTGAGAAGCTTACGCAGTATTTT. Full variable domain (outside the CDR3, taken from reference TRBV7-2 and TRBJ2-3): GAGVSQSPSNKVTEKGKDVELRCDPISGHTALYWYRQSLGQGLEFLIYFQGNSAPDKSGLPSDRFSAERTGGSVSTLTIQRTQQEDSAVYLCASSPRGGLSEKLTQYFGPGTRLTVL.

The rearrangement uses TRBV29-1 and TRBJ1-1; D perhaps matches TRBD1 (6 bases). V was pared by 3 bases and J by 0 bases, with 8 bases between. The germline V gene encodes CDR1 SQVTM and CDR2 ANQGSEA. This CDR3 has 13 amino acids. CDR3 DNA: TGCAGCGTTGAGGGGGCGGTGAACACTGAAGCTTTCTTT. This translates into CSVEGAVNTEAFF.

The chain combines TRBV27 with TRBJ2-7, with TRBD2 as a possible D gene (5 bases). CDR1 is MNHEY, CDR2 SMNVEV, per germline (reference sequence). The CDR3 is 17 amino acids. Trimming stripped 0 bases from V and 1 base from J, with 16 bases between. Here the CDR3 DNA reads TGTGCCAGCAGTTTATCGGCCAACCGGGGTAGTTCCTACGAGCAGTACTTC. It is translated as CASSLSANRGSSYEQYF.

This clone was counted a few times. This chain connects TRBV10-3 to TRBJ2-3; TRBD1 matches at 8 bases. This CDR3 has 14 residues. The junction had 7 bases not matched to a gene; V was cut back by 6 bases and J by 5 bases. Looked up from germline, CDR1 is ENHRY and CDR2 is SYGVKD. The DNA of the CDR3 is TGTGCCATCAGCCGGACAGGGAACCGAGATACGCAGTATTTT. This translates into CAISRTGNRDTQYF.

The chain employs TRBV18 and TRBJ1-2; TRBD1 matches 9 bases. Germline V lookup: CDR1 KGHSH, CDR2 LQKENI. The V and J ends lost 3 bases and 4 bases, in that order; junction bases with no gene match: 3. The CDR3 contains 14 residues. The CDR3 DNA reads as TGTGCCAGCTCACCGGACAGGGGAGTCTATGGCTACACCTTC. Translation: CASSPDRGVYGYTF.

The CDR3: CASAPNDSNQPQHF. In DNA form, the CDR3 reads TGTGCCTCAGCCCCAAACGACAGCAATCAGCCCCAGCATTTT. The genes are TRBV19 and TRBJ1-5, with D unclear. The CDR3 is made up of 14 amino acids. The germline V gene encodes CDR1 LNHDA and CDR2 SQIVND (reference sequence). V was pared by 11 bases and J by 1 base, with 15 bases between.

The chain carries TRBV10-2 and TRBJ1-5, with 8 bases identical to TRBD1. After removal of 0 bases from V and 5 bases from J, the junction contained 3 bases not matched to a gene. Germline V gene sequence: CDR1 WSHSY, CDR2 SAAADI. The CDR3 totals 15 residues. DNA of the CDR3: TGCGCCAGCAGTGAGTCCCGGACAGGGCATCAGCCCCAGCATTTT. Translating gives CASSESRTGHQPQHF.

The chain is built from TRBV28 and TRBJ2-7; D not resolved. The V end lost 7 bases, the J end lost 2 bases, and 9 bases lay between the germline ends. CDR1 is MDHEN and CDR2 is SYDVKM in the germline V gene. The CDR3 is made up of 12 amino acids. The CDR3 DNA is TGTGCCAGCACAGGAGAGGCCTACGAGCAGTACTTC. It translates to CASTGEAYEQYF.

This clone was seen once. This sequence joins TRBV28 and TRBJ2-5; D might be TRBD1 (6 bases). Germline CDR1 reads MDHEN; CDR2 reads SYDVKM. The CDR3 runs 17 residues. The germline V and J ends were trimmed by 7 bases and 2 bases, with 23 bases remaining between them. CDR3 protein: CASTRLGARGRQETQYF. For the CDR3, the DNA is TGTGCCAGCACAAGGTTGGGGGCCCGGGGAAGGCAAGAGACCCAGTACTTC.

The V gene is TRBV2, the J gene TRBJ1-1, with 9 bases lining up with TRBD1. V was clipped by 7 bases and J by 4 bases; unmatched bases: 4. This CDR3 is 13 amino acids long. Germline lookup yields CDR1 SNHLY and CDR2 FYNNEI. The CDR3 sequence: CASIGDRATEAFF. The CDR3 DNA sequence: TGTGCCAGCATAGGGGACAGGGCCACTGAAGCTTTCTTT.

The chain joins TRBV5-1 to TRBJ2-5; D gene unclear. Trimming took off 3 bases at V and 2 bases at J, with 8 bases between the two ends. The germline V gene encodes CDR1 SGHRS and CDR2 YFSETQ. CDR3 length: 13 residues. The CDR3 sequence: CASSSAGQETQYF. CDR3 coding DNA: TGCGCCAGCAGCTCGGCAGGACAAGAGACCCAGTACTTC.

This clone was counted between two and nine times. V usage is TRBV4-1 and J usage is TRBJ1-4, with D maybe TRBD1 (5 bases). The CDR3 is 16 amino acids. Trimming cost V 2 bases and J 13 bases, with 23 bases left between them. Germline assignment: CDR1 MGHRA and CDR2 YSYEKL. CDR3 in DNA: TGCGCCAGCAGCCAACTTCCTGATGCGGGATCGGGGGGACTGTTTTTT. It yields the protein CASSQLPDAGSGGLFF.

The V call is TRBV4-1, the J call TRBJ2-3; D gene unclear. CDR1 MGHRA and CDR2 YSYEKL come from the germline V gene. Trimming took 0 bases from V and 6 from J, leaving 13 bases between them. The CDR3 runs to 15 residues. CDR3 region: CASSQDTSATDTQYF. CDR3 in DNA: TGCGCCAGCAGCCAAGACACGTCAGCCACGGATACGCAGTATTTT.

CDR3 protein: CASSQEPPQGLNQPQHF. CDR3 coding DNA: TGCGCCAGCAGCCAAGAACCCCCGCAGGGCCTCAATCAGCCCCAGCATTTT. The chain couples TRBV4-3 to TRBJ1-5; D perhaps matches TRBD1 (5 bases). CDR1 is LGHNA, CDR2 YSLEER, per germline. V gave up 0 bases and J gave up 3 bases, with 15 bases separating them. This CDR3 contains 17 residues.

J is TRBJ1-3 and V is TRBV6-6; D is ambiguous. Per the germline V gene, CDR1 is MNHNY and CDR2 is SVGAGI (reference sequence). The CDR3 has 16 amino acids. V was trimmed by 2 bases and J by 0 bases, leaving 11 bases between them. CDR3 nucleotide sequence: TGTGCCAGCAGTTACGACCAGTTCAGCTCTGGAAACACCATATATTTT. Its translation is CASSYDQFSSGNTIYF.

This clone was picked up one time. V is TRBV5-1 and J is TRBJ2-5; D gene unclear. The CDR3 is made up of 14 amino acids. Trimming took off 7 bases at V and 1 base at J, with 14 bases between the two ends. Looked up from germline, CDR1 is SGHRS and CDR2 is YFSETQ. CDR3 sequence reads: CASGKSPPQETQYF. CDR3 nucleotides: TGCGCCAGCGGGAAGTCCCCCCCCCAAGAGACCCAGTACTTC. The complete variable domain, with remaining parts taken from reference TRBV5-1 and TRBJ2-5, reads KAGVTQTPRYLIKTRGQQVTLSCSPISGHRSVSWYQQTPGQGLQFLFEYFSETQRNKGNFPGRFSGRQFSNSRSEMNVSTLELGDSALYLCASGKSPPQETQYFGPGTRLLVL.

The gene calls are TRBV4-1 and TRBJ1-6; D not resolved. The CDR3 loop spans 14 amino acids. Germline CDR1 and CDR2: MGHRA and YSYEKL. Deletions cut 0 bases from V and 2 bases from J, with 2 bases between. The CDR3 is CASSQEPYNSPLHF. The CDR3 region has the DNA TGCGCCAGCAGCCAAGAACCCTATAATTCACCCCTCCACTTT.

This sequence joins TRBV15 and TRBJ1-6; perhaps TRBD1 as D (5 bases). The CDR3 contains 14 residues. V was cut by 1 base and J by 6 bases, with 7 bases left in between. Germline-derived CDR1 and CDR2 are LNHNV and YYDKDF (reference sequence). In nucleotides, the CDR3 is TGTGCCACCAGCAGAGTACAGGTTAATTCACCCCTCCACTTT. This codes for CATSRVQVNSPLHF.

The chain carries TRBV4-3 and TRBJ1-1, with TRBD1 as a possible D gene (6 bases). The V gene's germline CDR1 is LGHNA and CDR2 YSLEER. V lost 1 base to trimming and J lost 3 bases, with 12 bases between them. The CDR3 consists of 15 residues. Written as DNA, the CDR3 is TGCGCCAGCAGCCAAGTCCCGGGGGGCCACACTGAAGCTTTCTTT. It is translated as CASSQVPGGHTEAFF.

This clone was counted between two and nine times. The chain links TRBV7-9 to TRBJ2-5, with a tentative D call TRBD2 (5 bases). V was pared by 0 bases and J by 4 bases, with 12 bases between. The CDR3 length is 15 residues. CDR1 SEHNR and CDR2 FQNEAQ come from the germline V gene (reference sequence). The CDR3 bases are TGTGCCAGCAGCTTAGCCGTGGCAGAGGGAGAGACCCAGTACTTC. Encoded protein: CASSLAVAEGETQYF.

The chain recombines TRBV10-3 with TRBJ1-4; 7 bases fit TRBD1. V shed 10 bases and J 4 bases; nucleotides not matched to a gene: 6. In germline, CDR1 is ENHRY, CDR2 SYGVKD. The CDR3 extends over 13 amino acids. CDR3 sequence reads: CATRGGINEKLFF. Here the CDR3 DNA reads TGTGCCACCAGGGGGGGGATTAATGAAAAACTGTTTTTT.

This chain links TRBV28 with TRBJ2-4; D may be TRBD2 (5 bases). This CDR3 has 14 residues. With 1 base removed from V and 9 bases from J, the gap between germline ends came to 13 bases. The germline CDR1 and CDR2 sequences are MDHEN and SYDVKM. The CDR3 reads CASSLSGDRGIQYF. As DNA, the CDR3 is TGTGCCAGCAGTTTATCTGGGGATCGGGGCATTCAGTACTTC.

This CDR3 reads CASSFWGGRETQYF. In DNA, the CDR3 is TGTGCCAGCAGTTTCTGGGGGGGCCGGGAGACCCAGTACTTC. The chain has TRBV28 and TRBJ2-5; D perhaps matches TRBD2 (7 bases). The ends were cut back, 3 bases at V and 5 bases at J, with 13 bases in the middle. This CDR3 is 14 amino acids long. Per the germline V gene, CDR1 is MDHEN and CDR2 is SYDVKM. The full variable domain, in which reference TRBV28 and TRBJ2-5 provide the parts outside the CDR3, is DVKVTQSSRYLVKRTGEKVFLECVQDMDHENMFWYRQDPGLGLRLIYFSYDVKMKEKGDIPEGYSVSREKKERFSLILESASTNQTSMYLCASSFWGGRETQYFGPGTRLLVL.

V and J are TRBV11-3 and TRBJ2-1; 8 nucleotides line up with TRBD2. The V gene's germline CDR1 is SGHNT and CDR2 YENEEA. V lost 1 base to trimming and J lost 1 base; unmatched junction nucleotides: 6. The CDR3 sequence is 17 residues long. CDR3 DNA: TGTGCCAGCAGCTTAGTGTTCGGGGGGGCTTCCTACAATGAGCAGTTCTTC. Its protein is CASSLVFGGASYNEQFF.

The rearrangement joins TRBV7-9 to TRBJ1-6; D remains unclear. From germline, CDR1 is SEHNR and CDR2 FQNEAQ (reference sequence). The CDR3 sequence is 14 residues long. Trimming shortened V by 2 bases and J by 8 bases, and 10 bases separated the two germline ends. The CDR3: CASSLITVDSPLHF. As DNA, the CDR3 is TGTGCCAGCAGCTTAATTACTGTCGATTCACCCCTCCACTTT.

The rearrangement joins TRBV30 to TRBJ1-2, with D maybe TRBD1 (5 bases). The V gene lost 0 bases and the J gene lost 8 bases, with 13 bases spanning the gap. Germline lookup yields CDR1 GTSNPN and CDR2 SVGIG (reference sequence). The CDR3 loop spans 13 amino acids. CDR3 coding DNA: TGTGCCTGGAGTGTACGGGCAGGGTACGGCTACACCTTC. It codes for CAWSVRAGYGYTF.

The genes are TRBV7-2 and TRBJ1-6; D is undetermined. From germline, CDR1 is SGHTA and CDR2 FQGNSA. The CDR3 totals 16 residues. Trimming removed 6 bases at V and 7 bases at J, with 19 bases between. This chain's CDR3 is CASSAHFISTNSPLHF. The DNA of the CDR3 is TGTGCCAGCAGTGCCCATTTTATAAGTACCAATTCACCCCTCCACTTT.